The rows below give T cell receptor beta chains drawn from one sample of a study of cytomegalovirus exposure and HLA in healthy donors. Data came from immunoSEQ multiplex PCR; TCRdb stores just in-frame clones and leaves some out. The repertoire includes 130,000 or so clones, 85% to 90% of them detected once, and 9% sits in the top ten. The sample was PBMCs. The receptors come from a woman aged 18-29 years in good health and CMV-seropositive. CDR3s include the opening cysteine and the closing phenylalanine or tryptophan. A D gene is named only where the DNA matches it firmly. Part of the rows lack a size; the others show once, few, many or a class for expanded clones.

j_call: TRBJ2-2; d_call: TRBD1; v_call: TRBV7-3; cdr3_length: 18; clone_size: -; cdr3_aa: CASSPLRYQGQGTGELFF; cdr3_nt: TGTGCCAGCAGCCCCTTACGGTACCAGGGACAGGGGACCGGGGAGCTGTTTTTT
j_call: TRBJ2-7; d_call: TRBD1; v_call: TRBV30; cdr3_length: 14; clone_size: -; cdr3_aa: CAWSVGSGGDEQYF; cdr3_nt: TGTGCCTGGAGTGTAGGGTCAGGGGGTGACGAGCAGTACTTC
j_call: TRBJ2-7; d_call: -; v_call: TRBV28; cdr3_length: 13; clone_size: once; cdr3_aa: CASSYDISYEQYF; cdr3_nt: TGTGCCAGCAGCTACGACATATCCTACGAGCAGTACTTC
j_call: TRBJ1-3; d_call: TRBD1; v_call: TRBV9; cdr3_length: 18; clone_size: -; cdr3_aa: CASSVGGGVGNSGNTIYF; cdr3_nt: TGTGCCAGCAGCGTAGGAGGGGGCGTCGGGAACTCAGGAAACACCATATATTTT
j_call: TRBJ2-3; d_call: -; v_call: TRBV2; cdr3_length: 13; clone_size: -; cdr3_aa: CAGGGQSTDTQYF; cdr3_nt: TGTGCCGGAGGAGGCCAAAGCACAGATACGCAGTATTTT
j_call: TRBJ2-1; d_call: TRBD2; v_call: TRBV27; cdr3_length: 15; clone_size: -; cdr3_aa: CASSSRGGPYNEQFF; cdr3_nt: TGTGCCAGCAGTTCCCGGGGGGGGCCCTACAATGAGCAGTTCTTC
j_call: TRBJ2-1; d_call: -; v_call: TRBV19; cdr3_length: 14; clone_size: -; cdr3_aa: CASSIASQQVEQFF; cdr3_nt: TGTGCCAGTAGTATAGCGAGCCAGCAGGTTGAGCAGTTCTTC
j_call: TRBJ1-2; d_call: -; v_call: TRBV7-2; cdr3_length: 15; clone_size: -; cdr3_aa: CASSLIWGSSYGYTF; cdr3_nt: TGTGCCAGCAGCTTAATATGGGGCTCAAGCTATGGCTACACCTTC
j_call: TRBJ2-5; d_call: -; v_call: TRBV7-9; cdr3_length: 13; clone_size: -; cdr3_aa: CASSFPGDETQYF; cdr3_nt: TGTGCCAGCAGCTTTCCTGGAGACGAGACCCAGTACTTC
j_call: TRBJ2-7; d_call: TRBD1; v_call: TRBV5-1; cdr3_length: 16; clone_size: -; cdr3_aa: CASSPSGGTGVYEQYF; cdr3_nt: TGCGCCAGCAGCCCCTCCGGGGGGACAGGGGTATACGAGCAGTACTTC
j_call: TRBJ2-5; d_call: TRBD2; v_call: TRBV7-2; cdr3_length: 15; clone_size: -; cdr3_aa: CASSFSGGAGETQYF; cdr3_nt: TGTGCCAGCAGCTTTAGCGGGGGGGCCGGGGAGACCCAGTACTTC
j_call: TRBJ2-5; d_call: TRBD2; v_call: TRBV10-1; cdr3_length: 16; clone_size: -; cdr3_aa: CASSEVTSGHQETQYF; cdr3_nt: TGCGCCAGCAGTGAAGTGACTAGCGGGCATCAAGAGACCCAGTACTTC
j_call: TRBJ1-2; d_call: TRBD1; v_call: TRBV9; cdr3_length: 14; clone_size: -; cdr3_aa: CASSVGTGEYGYTF; cdr3_nt: TGTGCCAGCAGCGTCGGGACAGGGGAGTATGGCTACACCTTC
j_call: TRBJ2-2; d_call: TRBD1; v_call: TRBV5-6; cdr3_length: 16; clone_size: -; cdr3_aa: CASSQTGGYRAGELFF; cdr3_nt: TGTGCCAGCAGCCAAACAGGGGGGTATCGTGCCGGGGAGCTGTTTTTT
j_call: TRBJ2-7; d_call: TRBD2; v_call: TRBV27; cdr3_length: 14; clone_size: -; cdr3_aa: CASSFSGGAYEQYF; cdr3_nt: TGTGCCAGCAGTTTTAGCGGGGGGGCCTACGAGCAGTACTTC
j_call: TRBJ2-5; d_call: TRBD1; v_call: TRBV5-1; cdr3_length: 13; clone_size: -; cdr3_aa: CASSSGQQETQYF; cdr3_nt: TGCGCCAGCAGCTCGGGACAGCAAGAGACCCAGTACTTC
j_call: TRBJ2-1; d_call: -; v_call: TRBV5-5; cdr3_length: 15; clone_size: -; cdr3_aa: CASSLAGLAGNEQFF; cdr3_nt: TGTGCCAGCAGCCTTGCGGGGCTAGCAGGGAATGAGCAGTTCTTC
j_call: TRBJ1-5; d_call: -; v_call: TRBV15; cdr3_length: 15; clone_size: -; cdr3_aa: CATSRDDGFHQPQHF; cdr3_nt: TGTGCCACCAGCAGAGACGACGGGTTTCATCAGCCCCAGCATTTT
j_call: TRBJ1-2; d_call: TRBD1; v_call: TRBV27; cdr3_length: 15; clone_size: -; cdr3_aa: CASSWGQGVNYGYTF; cdr3_nt: TGTGCCAGCAGTTGGGGACAGGGGGTCAACTATGGCTACACCTTC
j_call: TRBJ1-6; d_call: TRBD1; v_call: TRBV10-3; cdr3_length: 15; clone_size: -; cdr3_aa: CAISTGQGVGSPLHF; cdr3_nt: TGTGCCATCAGCACTGGACAGGGTGTCGGTTCACCCCTCCACTTT
j_call: TRBJ1-2; d_call: TRBD1; v_call: TRBV27; cdr3_length: 13; clone_size: -; cdr3_aa: CASSFRQGHGYTF; cdr3_nt: TGTGCCAGCAGTTTCCGACAGGGTCATGGCTACACCTTC
j_call: TRBJ1-1; d_call: -; v_call: TRBV25-1; cdr3_length: 13; clone_size: -; cdr3_aa: CASSGTANTEAFF; cdr3_nt: TGTGCCAGCAGTGGGACAGCGAACACTGAAGCTTTCTTT
j_call: TRBJ2-7; d_call: -; v_call: TRBV6-5; cdr3_length: 15; clone_size: once; cdr3_aa: CASSAMGAAAYEQYF; cdr3_nt: TGTGCCAGCAGTGCCATGGGGGCCGCAGCATACGAGCAGTACTTC
j_call: TRBJ2-1; d_call: TRBD2; v_call: TRBV30; cdr3_length: 15; clone_size: once; cdr3_aa: CACRSGGLINNEQFF; cdr3_nt: TGTGCCTGTCGTAGCGGGGGGCTAATAAACAATGAGCAGTTCTTC
j_call: TRBJ1-5; d_call: -; v_call: TRBV7-6; cdr3_length: 18; clone_size: -; cdr3_aa: CASSPVAGGLYSNQPQHF; cdr3_nt: TGTGCCAGCAGCCCCGTAGCTGGGGGCCTTTATAGCAATCAGCCCCAGCATTTT
j_call: TRBJ1-3; d_call: -; v_call: TRBV10-1; cdr3_length: 14; clone_size: -; cdr3_aa: CASSESGQGNTIYF; cdr3_nt: TGCGCCAGCAGTGAGTCCGGACAGGGAAACACCATATATTTT
j_call: TRBJ2-1; d_call: TRBD2; v_call: TRBV7-2; cdr3_length: 17; clone_size: -; cdr3_aa: CASSLGGAGGRRNEQFF; cdr3_nt: TGTGCCAGCAGCTTAGGAGGAGCGGGGGGGCGCCGCAATGAGCAGTTCTTC
j_call: TRBJ2-7; d_call: TRBD1; v_call: TRBV30; cdr3_length: 13; clone_size: -; cdr3_aa: CAWSVTGVGEQYF; cdr3_nt: TGTGCCTGGAGTGTAACAGGGGTCGGCGAGCAGTACTTC
j_call: TRBJ1-3; d_call: TRBD1; v_call: TRBV9; cdr3_length: 15; clone_size: -; cdr3_aa: CASSVEGTAGNTIYF; cdr3_nt: TGTGCCAGCAGCGTAGAGGGGACAGCTGGAAACACCATATATTTT
j_call: TRBJ2-1; d_call: -; v_call: TRBV7-2; cdr3_length: 14; clone_size: few; cdr3_aa: CASSSDGGGIEQFF; cdr3_nt: TGTGCCAGCAGCTCGGATGGAGGGGGCATTGAGCAGTTCTTC
j_call: TRBJ2-7; d_call: TRBD2; v_call: TRBV5-4; cdr3_length: 15; clone_size: -; cdr3_aa: CASSLAERGDGEQYF; cdr3_nt: TGTGCCAGCAGCTTGGCCGAGCGGGGGGACGGCGAGCAGTACTTC
j_call: TRBJ2-5; d_call: -; v_call: TRBV4-2; cdr3_length: 17; clone_size: -; cdr3_aa: CASSQEGGTLYQETQYF; cdr3_nt: TGTGCCAGCAGCCAAGAGGGCGGGACCTTATATCAAGAGACCCAGTACTTC
j_call: TRBJ1-2; d_call: -; v_call: TRBV10-3; cdr3_length: 14; clone_size: once; cdr3_aa: CAISELGTIYGYTF; cdr3_nt: TGTGCCATCAGTGAGTTAGGGACAATCTATGGCTACACCTTC
j_call: TRBJ2-3; d_call: -; v_call: TRBV6-5; cdr3_length: 13; clone_size: -; cdr3_aa: CASTATGVDTQYF; cdr3_nt: TGTGCCAGCACGGCTACAGGTGTGGATACGCAGTATTTT
j_call: TRBJ1-6; d_call: TRBD1; v_call: TRBV4-3; cdr3_length: 16; clone_size: few; cdr3_aa: CASSPSGQGGNSPLHF; cdr3_nt: TGCGCCAGCAGCCCTAGTGGCCAGGGGGGAAATTCACCCCTCCACTTT
j_call: TRBJ2-7; d_call: -; v_call: TRBV6-5; cdr3_length: 13; clone_size: -; cdr3_aa: CASSSGVLYEQYF; cdr3_nt: TGTGCCAGCAGTTCAGGGGTCCTCTACGAGCAGTACTTC
j_call: TRBJ2-5; d_call: TRBD1; v_call: TRBV27; cdr3_length: 16; clone_size: -; cdr3_aa: CASSLDRDRGRYDQYF; cdr3_nt: TGTGCCAGCAGTTTGGACCGGGACAGGGGCCGCTATGATCAGTACTTC
j_call: TRBJ2-3; d_call: TRBD1; v_call: TRBV2; cdr3_length: 15; clone_size: -; cdr3_aa: CASRGQGLSTDTQYF; cdr3_nt: TGTGCCAGCAGGGGACAGGGCCTTAGCACAGATACGCAGTATTTT
j_call: TRBJ1-1; d_call: -; v_call: TRBV5-6; cdr3_length: 11; clone_size: -; cdr3_aa: CASSFFTEAFF; cdr3_nt: TGTGCCAGCAGCTTCTTCACTGAAGCTTTCTTT
j_call: TRBJ1-5; d_call: -; v_call: TRBV2; cdr3_length: 13; clone_size: -; cdr3_aa: CASSRQVRQPQHF; cdr3_nt: TGTGCCAGCAGTAGACAGGTCCGGCAGCCCCAGCATTTT
j_call: TRBJ2-2; d_call: -; v_call: TRBV2; cdr3_length: 14; clone_size: -; cdr3_aa: CASRGDTNTGELFF; cdr3_nt: TGTGCCAGCAGGGGGGACACGAACACCGGGGAGCTGTTTTTT
j_call: TRBJ2-3; d_call: -; v_call: TRBV5-8; cdr3_length: 16; clone_size: -; cdr3_aa: CASSATSLGATDTQYF; cdr3_nt: TGTGCCAGCAGCGCCACCTCGTTGGGGGCAACAGATACGCAGTATTTT
j_call: TRBJ1-1; d_call: TRBD1; v_call: TRBV7-6; cdr3_length: 16; clone_size: -; cdr3_aa: CASSLDRGSRNTEAFF; cdr3_nt: TGTGCCAGCAGCCTGGACAGGGGAAGTAGGAACACTGAAGCTTTCTTT
j_call: TRBJ1-2; d_call: TRBD1; v_call: TRBV27; cdr3_length: 14; clone_size: -; cdr3_aa: CASSPQTGLYGYTF; cdr3_nt: TGTGCCAGCAGTCCACAGACAGGGCTCTATGGCTACACCTTC
j_call: TRBJ2-7; d_call: TRBD1; v_call: TRBV27; cdr3_length: 14; clone_size: -; cdr3_aa: CASSPRQGFYEQYF; cdr3_nt: TGTGCCAGCAGTCCGCGACAGGGATTCTACGAGCAGTACTTC
j_call: TRBJ2-1; d_call: TRBD2; v_call: TRBV5-6; cdr3_length: 13; clone_size: -; cdr3_aa: CASSWGTSNEQFF; cdr3_nt: TGTGCCAGCAGCTGGGGGACTAGCAATGAGCAGTTCTTC
j_call: TRBJ2-7; d_call: -; v_call: TRBV21-1; cdr3_length: 18; clone_size: -; cdr3_aa: CASSKDIKETGASYEQYF; cdr3_nt: TGTGCCAGCAGCAAAGACATCAAGGAGACAGGGGCCTCCTACGAGCAGTACTTC
j_call: TRBJ2-7; d_call: TRBD2; v_call: TRBV7-9; cdr3_length: 17; clone_size: -; cdr3_aa: CASSPSEWRGKMYEQYF; cdr3_nt: TGTGCCAGCAGCCCATCCGAATGGCGGGGGAAGATGTACGAGCAGTACTTC
j_call: TRBJ2-2; d_call: -; v_call: TRBV11-2; cdr3_length: 16; clone_size: -; cdr3_aa: CASSLEIRGFGGELFF; cdr3_nt: TGTGCCAGCAGCTTAGAGATCAGGGGTTTTGGCGGGGAGCTGTTTTTT
j_call: TRBJ1-2; d_call: -; v_call: TRBV4-3; cdr3_length: 14; clone_size: once; cdr3_aa: CASSQDRGGYGYTF; cdr3_nt: TGCGCCAGCAGCCAAGATAGAGGGGGCTATGGCTACACCTTC
j_call: TRBJ1-2; d_call: -; v_call: TRBV4-3; cdr3_length: 15; clone_size: -; cdr3_aa: CASSHTTPPRGGCTF; cdr3_nt: TGCGCCAGCAGCCATACAACCCCCCCAAGAGGCGGCTGTACCTTC
j_call: TRBJ2-1; d_call: -; v_call: TRBV18; cdr3_length: 14; clone_size: -; cdr3_aa: CASSPRSFEDEQFF; cdr3_nt: TGTGCCAGCTCACCGAGGTCCTTTGAGGATGAGCAGTTCTTC
j_call: TRBJ2-7; d_call: TRBD2; v_call: TRBV2; cdr3_length: 12; clone_size: -; cdr3_aa: CASSLGGIEQYF; cdr3_nt: TGTGCCAGCAGTCTGGGGGGGATCGAGCAGTACTTC
j_call: TRBJ2-3; d_call: TRBD2; v_call: TRBV10-3; cdr3_length: 16; clone_size: -; cdr3_aa: CAISGLAGALPDTQYF; cdr3_nt: TGTGCCATCAGTGGACTAGCGGGGGCTCTCCCAGATACGCAGTATTTT
j_call: TRBJ2-3; d_call: TRBD1; v_call: TRBV28; cdr3_length: 16; clone_size: -; cdr3_aa: CASSPDRGLRADTQYF; cdr3_nt: TGTGCCAGCAGTCCAGACAGGGGGCTCAGAGCAGATACGCAGTATTTT